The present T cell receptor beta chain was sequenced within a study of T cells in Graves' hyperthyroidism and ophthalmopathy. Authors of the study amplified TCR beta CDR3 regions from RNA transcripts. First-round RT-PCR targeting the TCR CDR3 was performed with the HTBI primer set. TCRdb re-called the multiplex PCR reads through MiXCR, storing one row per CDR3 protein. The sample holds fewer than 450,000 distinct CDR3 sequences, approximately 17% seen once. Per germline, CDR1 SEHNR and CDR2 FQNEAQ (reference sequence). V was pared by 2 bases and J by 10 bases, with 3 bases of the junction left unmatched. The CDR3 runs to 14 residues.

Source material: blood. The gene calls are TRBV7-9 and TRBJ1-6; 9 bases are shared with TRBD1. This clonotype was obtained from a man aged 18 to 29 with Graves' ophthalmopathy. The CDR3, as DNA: TGTGCCAGCAGCTTATGGGACAGGGACTCACCCCTCCACTTT. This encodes CASSLWDRDSPLHF. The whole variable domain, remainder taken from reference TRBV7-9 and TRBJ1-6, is DTGVSQNPRHKITKRGQNVTFRCDPISEHNRLYWYRQTLGQGPEFLTYFQNEAQLEKSRLLSDRFSAERPKGSFSTLEIQRTEQGDSAMYLCASSLWDRDSPLHFGNGTRLTVT.